A selection of T cell receptor beta chains follows, all from one sample in a study of CD8+CD57+ T cells in acquired aplastic anemia. TCRdb re-called the reads through MiXCR, storing one row per CDR3 protein. This table holds roughly 260,000 distinct CDR3 sequences, approximately 45% found once. Sequenced sample: sorted CD4+, CD8+, or CD8+CD57+ T cells (not recorded which) from PBMCs. The receptors were sampled from a human donor with aplastic anemia. Each CDR3 is given with its conserved first and last residue. The order of the fields is V gene, J gene, D gene, clone size, CDR3 DNA, CDR3 protein. The D gene is left open where the match is weak. The size entry is marked missing in some rows and otherwise reads once, few, many or a size class.

v_gene: TRBV20-1
j_gene: TRBJ1-6
d_gene: NA
abundance: NA
CDR3nt: TGCAGTGCTCCCCGTAGACAGGCCGGGAATTCACCCCTCCACTTT
CDR3aa: CSAPRRQAGNSPLHF

v_gene: TRBV6-5
j_gene: TRBJ1-5
d_gene: NA
abundance: many
CDR3nt: TGTGCCAGCACAGAGAATAGCAATCAGCCCCAGCATTTT
CDR3aa: CASTENSNQPQHF

v_gene: TRBV20-1
j_gene: TRBJ2-1
d_gene: TRBD2
abundance: NA
CDR3nt: TGCAGTGCTAGGGGATACGGGACTAGCGGGCCCAATGAGCAGTTCTTC
CDR3aa: CSARGYGTSGPNEQFF

v_gene: TRBV29-1
j_gene: TRBJ2-5
d_gene: NA
abundance: NA
CDR3nt: TGCAGCGTTGGCAGGGACCGCTTCCTGTACCAAGAGACCCAGTACTTC
CDR3aa: CSVGRDRFLYQETQYF

v_gene: TRBV7-3
j_gene: TRBJ2-7
d_gene: NA
abundance: NA
CDR3nt: TGTGCCAGCAGCCCGTTGGCCAGTATCTACTCCTACGAGCAGTACTTC
CDR3aa: CASSPLASIYSYEQYF

v_gene: TRBV30
j_gene: TRBJ2-7
d_gene: NA
abundance: many
CDR3nt: TGTGCCTGGAGCGGGAGCCCCGGTGGGGACGAGCAGTACTTC
CDR3aa: CAWSGSPGGDEQYF

v_gene: TRBV7-9
j_gene: TRBJ1-4
d_gene: NA
abundance: NA
CDR3nt: TGTGCCAGCAGCCTATCGGACAGCGAAAAACTGTTTTTT
CDR3aa: CASSLSDSEKLFF

v_gene: TRBV5-1
j_gene: TRBJ2-7
d_gene: NA
abundance: few
CDR3nt: TGCGCCAGCAGCGGAACAGGGTCATCCTACGAGCAGTACTTC
CDR3aa: CASSGTGSSYEQYF

v_gene: TRBV29-1
j_gene: TRBJ2-7
d_gene: TRBD1
abundance: few
CDR3nt: TGCAGCGTTCCAGGGGGCTACCTAATGGACTTC
CDR3aa: CSVPGGYLMDF

v_gene: TRBV7-8
j_gene: TRBJ1-5
d_gene: TRBD1
abundance: many
CDR3nt: TGTGCCAGCAGCTACGGGACAGGGGGAGGCAATCAGCCCCAGCATTTT
CDR3aa: CASSYGTGGGNQPQHF

v_gene: TRBV29-1
j_gene: TRBJ2-3
d_gene: NA
abundance: NA
CDR3nt: TGCAGCGTTAGCGGGTACCTAGATACGCAGTATTTT
CDR3aa: CSVSGYLDTQYF

v_gene: TRBV29-1
j_gene: TRBJ2-7
d_gene: NA
abundance: NA
CDR3nt: TGCAGCGCTGGGGACGGGGAGTCCCACGAGCAGTACTTC
CDR3aa: CSAGDGESHEQYF

v_gene: TRBV20-1
j_gene: TRBJ1-2
d_gene: NA
abundance: many
CDR3nt: TGCAGTGCTAGAGATGCCGGGACCACTAACTATGGCTACACCTTC
CDR3aa: CSARDAGTTNYGYTF

v_gene: TRBV2
j_gene: TRBJ1-1
d_gene: NA
abundance: NA
CDR3nt: TGCGCCAGCAGAGCAGGGGATTTGAACACTGAAGCTTTCTTT
CDR3aa: CASRAGDLNTEAFF

v_gene: TRBV11-1
j_gene: TRBJ2-1
d_gene: TRBD2
abundance: once
CDR3nt: TGTGCCAGCAGCTTGCGACTAGCGGGAGAAGACAATGAGCAGTTCTTC
CDR3aa: CASSLRLAGEDNEQFF

v_gene: TRBV7-2
j_gene: TRBJ2-5
d_gene: TRBD1
abundance: NA
CDR3nt: TGTGCCAGCAGCTCCAAAACTACACAGGGGACCGTCGAAGAGACCCAGTACTTC
CDR3aa: CASSSKTTQGTVEETQYF

v_gene: TRBV29-1
j_gene: TRBJ2-3
d_gene: NA
abundance: many
CDR3nt: TGCAGCGTTGAATTAGTCGGGGGAGATACGCAGTATTTT
CDR3aa: CSVELVGGDTQYF

v_gene: TRBV4-2
j_gene: TRBJ2-7
d_gene: NA
abundance: many
CDR3nt: TGTGCCAGCAGCCAGTTCCTAGCCTACGAGCAGTACTTC
CDR3aa: CASSQFLAYEQYF

v_gene: TRBV20-1
j_gene: TRBJ1-1
d_gene: NA
abundance: few
CDR3nt: TGCAGTGCTAGAGATAGGAGAAACAGGGCCCACACTGAAGCTTTCTTT
CDR3aa: CSARDRRNRAHTEAFF

v_gene: TRBV20-1
j_gene: TRBJ2-7
d_gene: TRBD2
abundance: NA
CDR3nt: TGCAGTGCTCCTAGCGGGGGGATAACCTACGAGCAGTACTTC
CDR3aa: CSAPSGGITYEQYF

v_gene: TRBV6-6
j_gene: TRBJ1-3
d_gene: NA
abundance: NA
CDR3nt: TGTGCCAGCAGTTACGTGGGAACTGGAAACACCATATATTTT
CDR3aa: CASSYVGTGNTIYF

v_gene: TRBV11-2
j_gene: TRBJ2-7
d_gene: TRBD2
abundance: many
CDR3nt: TGTGCCAGCAGCCACCGGACTAGCGGGGGAGACGAGGAGCAGTACTTC
CDR3aa: CASSHRTSGGDEEQYF

v_gene: TRBV7-2
j_gene: TRBJ1-2
d_gene: TRBD1
abundance: NA
CDR3nt: TGTGCCAGCAGCCATAATCAGGGGGCGCGTGGCTACACCTTC
CDR3aa: CASSHNQGARGYTF

v_gene: TRBV7-9
j_gene: TRBJ1-6
d_gene: TRBD1
abundance: few
CDR3nt: TGTGCCAGCAGTGCAGGACAGGGAGGGCTCTCACCCCTCCACTTT
CDR3aa: CASSAGQGGLSPLHF

v_gene: TRBV7-9
j_gene: TRBJ1-6
d_gene: NA
abundance: NA
CDR3nt: TGTGCCAGCAGCTCTGGACCGGGAGCTTCACCCCCCCACTTT
CDR3aa: CASSSGPGASPPHF

v_gene: TRBV9
j_gene: TRBJ2-2
d_gene: NA
abundance: many
CDR3nt: TGTGCCAGCAGCCCCCCGAACACCGGGGAGCTGTTTTTT
CDR3aa: CASSPPNTGELFF

v_gene: TRBV7-9
j_gene: TRBJ2-3
d_gene: NA
abundance: NA
CDR3nt: TGTGCCAGCAGCTTAGCTGGTCCAGGGATAGTCACAGATACGCAGTATTTT
CDR3aa: CASSLAGPGIVTDTQYF

v_gene: TRBV27
j_gene: TRBJ2-7
d_gene: TRBD1
abundance: NA
CDR3nt: TGTGCCAGCAGTGAGCCAGGGGGAGAGCAGTACTTC
CDR3aa: CASSEPGGEQYF

v_gene: TRBV19
j_gene: TRBJ1-5
d_gene: NA
abundance: many
CDR3nt: TGTGCCAGTAGTATGGGGGCGGCGCATAGCAATCAGCCCCAGCATTTT
CDR3aa: CASSMGAAHSNQPQHF

v_gene: TRBV7-9
j_gene: TRBJ1-5
d_gene: TRBD1
abundance: NA
CDR3nt: TGTGCCAGCAGCCCGGGGACAGGACAGCCCCAGCATTTT
CDR3aa: CASSPGTGQPQHF

v_gene: TRBV19
j_gene: TRBJ1-4
d_gene: NA
abundance: many
CDR3nt: TGTGCCAGTAGCGAGAAAGCGGGGGTCGGTGAAAAACTGTTTTTT
CDR3aa: CASSEKAGVGEKLFF

v_gene: TRBV5-1
j_gene: TRBJ2-1
d_gene: TRBD2
abundance: many
CDR3nt: TGCGCCAGCAGCTTGGCCCTAGCGGGGGGCCGCTTCCCCGATGAGCAGTTCTTC
CDR3aa: CASSLALAGGRFPDEQFF

v_gene: TRBV7-9
j_gene: TRBJ2-7
d_gene: TRBD2
abundance: many
CDR3nt: TGTGCCAGCAGCCGCTTTGGGACTAGGTCCTACGAGCAGTACTTC
CDR3aa: CASSRFGTRSYEQYF

v_gene: TRBV6-6
j_gene: TRBJ1-3
d_gene: NA
abundance: many
CDR3nt: TGTGCCAGCAGTTCCAACATCGGCTCTGGAAACACCATATATTTT
CDR3aa: CASSSNIGSGNTIYF

v_gene: TRBV2
j_gene: TRBJ1-5
d_gene: NA
abundance: NA
CDR3nt: TGTGCCAGCAGTCGCGGGCAGGGGAGGACGGGCAATCAGCCCCAGCATTTT
CDR3aa: CASSRGQGRTGNQPQHF

v_gene: TRBV7-9
j_gene: TRBJ2-1
d_gene: TRBD1
abundance: NA
CDR3nt: TGTGCCAGCAGCAAGGGACAGGGGGCGTACAATGAGCAGTTCTTC
CDR3aa: CASSKGQGAYNEQFF

v_gene: TRBV13
j_gene: TRBJ1-3
d_gene: NA
abundance: many
CDR3nt: TGTGCCAGCAGCTTAGGTGGGTTCGGGGGAAACTCTGGAAACACCATATATTTT
CDR3aa: CASSLGGFGGNSGNTIYF

v_gene: TRBV20-1
j_gene: TRBJ1-5
d_gene: NA
abundance: NA
CDR3nt: TGCAGTGCTAGAGCGGGCAGGGGTTTAAATCAGCCCCAGCATTTT
CDR3aa: CSARAGRGLNQPQHF

v_gene: TRBV9
j_gene: TRBJ2-1
d_gene: NA
abundance: many
CDR3nt: TGTGCCAGCAGCACGAAACTACTACCGGGGTTCAATGAGCAGTTCTTC
CDR3aa: CASSTKLLPGFNEQFF

v_gene: TRBV7-9
j_gene: TRBJ2-7
d_gene: TRBD2
abundance: medium-sized
CDR3nt: TGTGCCAGCAGCTCCCGCGGGACTAGCGGATCCTACGAGCAGTACTTC
CDR3aa: CASSSRGTSGSYEQYF

v_gene: TRBV20-1
j_gene: TRBJ2-7
d_gene: TRBD2
abundance: many
CDR3nt: TGCAGTGCTCGGGGGGGGACCAGTGACTACGAGCAGTACTTC
CDR3aa: CSARGGTSDYEQYF

v_gene: TRBV20-1
j_gene: TRBJ2-1
d_gene: NA
abundance: many
CDR3nt: TGCAGTGCTAGTCCGCAGGGCAGGTACAATGAGCAGTTCTTC
CDR3aa: CSASPQGRYNEQFF

v_gene: TRBV7-9
j_gene: TRBJ1-1
d_gene: NA
abundance: NA
CDR3nt: NA
CDR3aa: CASSLVGQGSTEASF

v_gene: TRBV5-6
j_gene: TRBJ1-6
d_gene: TRBD1
abundance: NA
CDR3nt: TGTGCCAGCAGCTCGACAAGACAGGGAAATTCACCCCTCCACTTT
CDR3aa: CASSSTRQGNSPLHF

v_gene: TRBV12-3/TRBV12-4
j_gene: TRBJ1-6
d_gene: NA
abundance: many
CDR3nt: TGTGCCAGCAGTTTCGGCGTAAACCCTCATTCACCCCTCCACTTT
CDR3aa: CASSFGVNPHSPLHF

v_gene: TRBV27
j_gene: TRBJ1-4
d_gene: NA
abundance: NA
CDR3nt: TGTGCCAGCAGTCCTCCGGGACCAATCTATGAAAAACTGTTTTTT
CDR3aa: CASSPPGPIYEKLFF

v_gene: TRBV9
j_gene: TRBJ1-1
d_gene: NA
abundance: many
CDR3nt: TGTGCCAGCAGCATGGGGGTTTTGGGTGCGGACACTGAAGCTTTCTTT
CDR3aa: CASSMGVLGADTEAFF

v_gene: TRBV10-3
j_gene: TRBJ1-5
d_gene: NA
abundance: once
CDR3nt: TGTGCCATCAGTTGGACTAGCAATCAGCCCCAGCATTTT
CDR3aa: CAISWTSNQPQHF

v_gene: TRBV4-3
j_gene: TRBJ2-1
d_gene: NA
abundance: NA
CDR3nt: TGCGCCAGCAGCCAACGACGACAGAGTTGGGGCGGGCAGTTCTTC
CDR3aa: CASSQRRQSWGGQFF

v_gene: TRBV4-1
j_gene: TRBJ1-1
d_gene: NA
abundance: many
CDR3nt: TGCGCCAGCAGCCAAGAACAGGGTAGTGGCACTGAAGCTTTCTTT
CDR3aa: CASSQEQGSGTEAFF

v_gene: TRBV13
j_gene: TRBJ1-1
d_gene: TRBD1
abundance: many
CDR3nt: TGTGCCAGCAGCTTAGAGGGACAGGTCCACCTCGGAGCTTTCTTT
CDR3aa: CASSLEGQVHLGAFF

v_gene: TRBV15
j_gene: TRBJ1-2
d_gene: NA
abundance: NA
CDR3nt: TGTGCCACCAGCACCCTCACGGCAGCGACCTATGGCTACACCTTC
CDR3aa: CATSTLTAATYGYTF

v_gene: TRBV5-8
j_gene: TRBJ2-7
d_gene: TRBD1
abundance: many
CDR3nt: TGTGCCAGCGATCACCGGGACAGGGGGCTTTACGAGCAGTACTTC
CDR3aa: CASDHRDRGLYEQYF

v_gene: TRBV12-3/TRBV12-4
j_gene: TRBJ2-5
d_gene: TRBD1
abundance: many
CDR3nt: TGTGCCAGCAGTACCAGACAGGGGAACCTCCGGGAGACCCAGTACTTC
CDR3aa: CASSTRQGNLRETQYF

v_gene: TRBV13
j_gene: TRBJ2-2
d_gene: NA
abundance: many
CDR3nt: TGTGCCAGCAGCCCATTCCCCGGGGAGCTGTTTTTT
CDR3aa: CASSPFPGELFF